These 32 T cell receptor beta chains originate from one sample sequenced in a study of glioma-infiltrating T cells after dendritic cell vaccination. Profiling relied on immunoSEQ multiplex PCR, and the TCRdb table lists in-frame clones only, not all of them. This table has more than 30,000 clones, roughly 90% appearing once. The specimen comprised blood, sampled before dendritic cell vaccination. The receptor set was obtained from a human donor with glioblastoma.

J is TRBJ2-7 and V is TRBV10-2, with 10 nucleotides matching TRBD1. Trimming at V came to 6 bases and at J to 5 bases, leaving 4 bases not matched to a gene. This CDR3 has 13 residues. Germline CDR1 reads WSHSY; CDR2 reads SAAADI. The CDR3 nucleotides are TGCGCCAGCAGCGGACAGGGGGTAAACGAGCAGTACTTC. The encoded protein is CASSGQGVNEQYF.

This clone showed up just once. The genes are TRBV7-9 and TRBJ2-2; a weak D match, TRBD2 (5 bases). Germline lookup yields CDR1 SEHNR and CDR2 FQNEAQ (reference sequence). V was clipped by 5 bases and J by 9 bases, with 10 bases between them. The CDR3 is 12 amino acids. CDR3: CASSPGGWELFF. The CDR3 DNA is TGTGCCAGCAGCCCCGGAGGCTGGGAGCTGTTTTTT.

This chain connects TRBV7-9 to TRBJ1-5; TRBD1 might be the D (6 bases). V lost 2 bases to trimming and J lost 1 base, with 12 bases between them. In germline, CDR1 is SEHNR, CDR2 FQNEAQ (reference sequence). The CDR3 is 16 amino acids. This CDR3 reads CASSLWGRGSNQPQHF. The DNA for the CDR3 is TGTGCCAGCAGCTTATGGGGCAGGGGAAGCAATCAGCCCCAGCATTTT. The full variable domain, in which reference TRBV7-9 and TRBJ1-5 provide the parts outside the CDR3, is DTGVSQNPRHKITKRGQNVTFRCDPISEHNRLYWYRQTLGQGPEFLTYFQNEAQLEKSRLLSDRFSAERPKGSFSTLEIQRTEQGDSAMYLCASSLWGRGSNQPQHFGDGTRLSIL.

The chain employs TRBV7-8 and TRBJ2-3, with 7 nucleotides matching TRBD2. J lost 0 bases, V lost 3 bases, and 9 bases had no gene match. CDR1 SGHVS and CDR2 FQNEAQ come from the germline V gene. The CDR3 sequence is 17 residues long. CDR3 sequence (DNA): TGTGCCAGCAGCTTCCTATATATAGCGGGTAGCACAGATACGCAGTATTTT. Translated: CASSFLYIAGSTDTQYF. The entire variable domain, with the rest obtained from reference TRBV7-8 and TRBJ2-3, is as follows: GAGVSQSPRYKVAKRGQDVALRCDPISGHVSLFWYQQALGQGPEFLTYFQNEAQLDKSGLPSDRFFAERPEGSVSTLKIQRTQQEDSAVYLCASSFLYIAGSTDTQYFGPGTRLTVL.

The chain couples TRBV18 to TRBJ1-5, with D perhaps matching TRBD1 (6 bases). V lost 5 bases, J lost 4 bases, and 12 bases lay in between. Germline V gene data show CDR1 as KGHSH and CDR2 as LQKENI. CDR3 size: 14 residues. The CDR3 sequence is CASSKDRINQPQHF. As DNA, the CDR3 is TGTGCCAGCTCAAAAGACAGGATTAATCAGCCCCAGCATTTT.

This sequence joins TRBV13 and TRBJ2-5, with 10 bases matching TRBD2. V was pared by 5 bases and J by 4 bases, with 4 bases of the junction left unmatched. CDR1 and CDR2 from the germline V gene are PRHDT and FYEKMQ (reference sequence). The CDR3 totals 14 residues. The chain's CDR3 is CASSLAGEVETQYF. The CDR3 nucleotides are TGTGCCAGCAGCCTAGCGGGGGAGGTAGAGACCCAGTACTTC.

The V and J genes are TRBV29-1 and TRBJ2-1, with TRBD1 as a possible D gene (5 bases). Trimming removed 7 bases from V and 10 bases from J, with 11 bases in between. CDR1 and CDR2 (germline): SQVTM, ANQGSEA. This CDR3 spans 10 amino acids. CDR3 DNA sequence: TGCAGCGCCTCGACAGTCGAGCAGTTCTTC. It is translated as CSASTVEQFF.

DNA for the CDR3: TGTGCCAGCAGTGAATTATCGGATTCACCCCTCCACTTT. Protein product: CASSELSDSPLHF. This chain links TRBV25-1 with TRBJ1-6; D unresolved. V was shortened by 1 base and J by 8 bases, with 6 bases between the two germline ends. In germline, CDR1 is MGHDK, CDR2 SYGVNS. CDR3 size: 13 residues.

The genes are TRBV15 and TRBJ1-5; D may be TRBD1 (6 bases). CDR1 and CDR2 from the germline V gene are LNHNV and YYDKDF (reference sequence). The CDR3 length is 15 residues. The V end lost 7 bases, the J end lost 5 bases, and 18 bases lay between the germline ends. Written as DNA, the CDR3 is TGTGCCACCAACAGGGTTGGACGGGGGGATCAGCCCCAGCATTTT. Translated, it gives CATNRVGRGDQPQHF.

The chain uses TRBV6-5 and TRBJ2-3, with 9 bases fitting TRBD2. The trim removed 6 bases at V and 0 bases at J, leaving 4 bases unmatched. From germline, CDR1 is MNHEY and CDR2 SVGAGI. This CDR3 spans 15 amino acids. The CDR3 coding sequence is TGTGCCAGCAGCCAGACTAGCGGAAGCACAGATACGCAGTATTTT. This encodes CASSQTSGSTDTQYF.

This clone was observed once. CDR3 in amino acids: CASSLESAGTDTQYF. The CDR3 DNA reads as TGTGCCAGCAGCTTGGAGTCAGCGGGCACAGATACGCAGTATTTT. This chain uses TRBV7-8 with TRBJ2-3; possibly TRBD2 for D (5 bases). Per germline, CDR1 SGHVS and CDR2 FQNEAQ. V lost 3 bases to trimming and J lost 1 base, with 11 bases between them. This CDR3 is built from 15 residues.

Of note for this clone: This specimen includes other DNA sequences encoding the same CDR3. This rearrangement joins TRBV7-2 to TRBJ2-7, with 8 bases lining up with TRBD2. J gave up 5 bases and V 1 base, and 7 bases lay outside the gene matches. This CDR3 has 15 amino acids. CDR1 is SGHTA, CDR2 FQGNSA, per germline. DNA of the CDR3: TGTGCCAGCAGCTTAGAGGGCGGGGGGCGTGACGAGCAGTACTTC. Residues: CASSLEGGGRDEQYF.

In this sample, this clone turned up a few times. The J gene is TRBJ1-1, the V gene TRBV6-1; D not certain. V lost 6 bases and J 2 bases, leaving 16 bases between the germline ends. Per the germline V gene, CDR1 is MNHNS and CDR2 is SASEGT. The CDR3 loop spans 15 amino acids. The CDR3 loop is CASRYRVGDNTEAFF. CDR3 nucleotides: TGTGCCAGCAGGTATCGTGTCGGGGATAACACTGAAGCTTTCTTT.

V and J are TRBV5-5 and TRBJ1-1; 8 nucleotides line up with TRBD1. V lost 4 bases, J lost 4 bases, and 6 bases stayed unmatched. Per germline, CDR1 SGHKS and CDR2 YYEKEE (reference sequence). CDR3 size: 14 residues. The CDR3 DNA reads TGTGCCAGCAGCCTTGGACAGGGTATCACTGAAGCTTTCTTT. The encoded protein is CASSLGQGITEAFF.

This sequence joins TRBV18 and TRBJ1-5; unclear D gene. The CDR3 extends over 15 amino acids. V lost 6 bases and J lost 4, with 16 bases in between. Germline loops: CDR1 KGHSH, CDR2 LQKENI. The CDR3 nucleotides are TGTGCCAGCTCCCTCATCGGGGAGTGGAATCAGCCCCAGCATTTT. The encoded protein is CASSLIGEWNQPQHF.

The CDR3 protein is CASSLQPDSLGKLFF. The CDR3 DNA reads TGCGCCAGCAGCTTGCAACCTGACAGCCTCGGAAAACTGTTTTTT. The rearrangement links TRBV5-1 to TRBJ1-4, with D maybe TRBD1 (5 bases). The V and J ends lost 1 base and 10 bases respectively, with 17 bases between them. Per the germline V gene, CDR1 is SGHRS and CDR2 is YFSETQ. The CDR3 is 15 amino acids.

The rearrangement joins TRBV18 to TRBJ1-1; 7 bases fit TRBD1. CDR1 is KGHSH and CDR2 is LQKENI in the germline V gene. The ends lost 0 bases at V and 4 bases at J; junction bases unmatched: 8. The CDR3 runs 16 residues. The CDR3 DNA sequence: TGTGCCAGCTCACCACCGGAGATAGGGGGCTTCACTGAAGCTTTCTTT. As protein: CASSPPEIGGFTEAFF.

The chain has TRBV7-9 and TRBJ1-1; no reliable D call. The CDR3 consists of 13 residues. The V and J ends lost 5 bases and 4 bases respectively, with 11 bases between them. Germline assignment: CDR1 SEHNR and CDR2 FQNEAQ (reference sequence). Written as DNA, the CDR3 is TGTGCCAGCAGCCCACTGTCTGTCACTGAAGCTTTCTTT. It codes for CASSPLSVTEAFF.

As to this clone: Other nucleotide sequences from this sample produce the same CDR3. This chain uses TRBV7-2 with TRBJ1-6; D might be TRBD1 (6 bases). The CDR3 has 16 residues. The V end lost 3 bases, the J end lost 2 bases, and 11 bases lay between the germline ends. Germline V gives CDR1 SGHTA, CDR2 FQGNSA. The CDR3 loop reads CASSLDSSPYNSPLHF. In DNA form, the CDR3 reads TGTGCCAGCAGCTTGGACAGTAGCCCCTATAATTCACCCCTCCACTTT. Together with reference TRBV7-2 and TRBJ1-6, the CDR3 gives the full variable domain: GAGVSQSPSNKVTEKGKDVELRCDPISGHTALYWYRQSLGQGLEFLIYFQGNSAPDKSGLPSDRFSAERTGGSVSTLTIQRTQQEDSAVYLCASSLDSSPYNSPLHFGNGTRLTVT.

The rearrangement joins TRBV12-5 to TRBJ1-2; unclear D gene. CDR1 is LGHNT and CDR2 is FRNRAP in the germline V gene. The CDR3 has 11 residues. Trimming left V 6 bases short and J 3 bases short, with 5 bases between. DNA of the CDR3: TGTGCTAGTGGGGAGGACTATGGCTACACCTTC. It translates to CASGEDYGYTF. Full variable domain (missing parts from reference TRBV12-5 and TRBJ1-2): DARVTQTPRHKVTEMGQEVTMRCQPILGHNTVFWYRQTMMQGLELLAYFRNRAPLDDSGMPKDRFSAEMPDATLATLKIQPSEPRDSAVYFCASGEDYGYTFGSGTRLTVV.

This clone was recorded once. The V gene is TRBV19, the J gene TRBJ2-3, with TRBD2 matching 10 bases. Trimming at V came to 5 bases and at J to 2 bases, leaving 10 bases not matched to a gene. In germline, CDR1 is LNHDA, CDR2 SQIVND (reference sequence). The CDR3 runs 17 residues. The CDR3 region is CASSLEAGGIFTDTQYF. CDR3 nucleotides: TGTGCCAGTAGTCTGGAAGCGGGGGGGATCTTCACAGATACGCAGTATTTT.

The chain links TRBV11-2 to TRBJ2-3, with D unclear. This CDR3 spans 11 amino acids. Trimming pared 5 bases from V and 5 bases from J, leaving 5 bases between. The germline gives CDR1 SGHAT, CDR2 FQNNGV. DNA for the CDR3: TGTGCCAGCAGCCTCGGAGATACGCAGTATTTT. It encodes CASSLGDTQYF.

V is TRBV5-1 and J is TRBJ2-3, with 7 bases matching TRBD1. The CDR3 totals 14 residues. Germline CDR1 and CDR2: SGHRS and YFSETQ. Unmatched junction bases numbered 5, after V lost 1 base and J lost 6 bases. The CDR3 here is CASSLRGGYDTQYF. The CDR3 DNA follows: TGCGCCAGCAGCTTGAGAGGGGGCTACGATACGCAGTATTTT.

V usage is TRBV12-5 and J usage is TRBJ2-5; 7 nucleotides match TRBD1. Germline CDR1 LGHNT, CDR2 FRNRAP. The trim removed 6 bases at V and 1 base at J, leaving 2 bases unmatched. This CDR3 comprises 13 residues. CDR3 region: CASGTGPQETQYF. The CDR3, as DNA: TGTGCTAGTGGGACAGGGCCCCAAGAGACCCAGTACTTC.

The chain has TRBV6-4 and TRBJ1-1; no firm D call. CDR1 and CDR2 from the germline V gene are MRHNA and SNTAGT. This CDR3 spans 13 amino acids. Between the trimmed V and J ends, which lost 4 bases and 1 base, there was a span of 7 bases. This chain's CDR3 is CASSASRNTEAFF. The CDR3 DNA follows: TGTGCCAGCAGTGCCTCCAGGAACACTGAAGCTTTCTTT.

With respect to this clone: The germline gene is not matched at one end of the junction; a read error may be the cause. The identical CDR3 is also encoded by other nucleotide sequences in the sample. The rearrangement uses TRBV7-8 and TRBJ1-6; D ambiguous. Germline CDR1 is SGHVS and CDR2 is FQNEAQ. The CDR3 has 14 residues. The CDR3 here is CASSAMTYNSPLHF. The DNA of the CDR3 is TGTGCCAGCAGCGCGATGACATATAATTCCCCCCTCCACTTT.

The CDR3 region has the DNA TGTGCCAGCAGCTTACAGGGGGTCGGCCTCTATAATTCACCCCTCCACTTT. Translating it yields CASSLQGVGLYNSPLHF. The chain employs TRBV5-4 and TRBJ1-6; 8 bases align to TRBD1. Germline V gene data show CDR1 as SGHNT and CDR2 as YYREEE (reference sequence). After removal of 2 bases from V and 3 bases from J, the junction contained 7 bases not matched to a gene. The CDR3 is 17 amino acids.

This chain uses TRBV5-1 with TRBJ2-2; D perhaps matches TRBD1 (6 bases). V was shortened by 2 bases and J by 6 bases, with 14 bases between the two germline ends. CDR3 length: 15 amino acids. Germline CDR1 reads SGHRS; CDR2 reads YFSETQ. CDR3: CASSLGQSWAGELFF. For the CDR3, the DNA is TGCGCCAGCAGCTTAGGACAGTCGTGGGCCGGGGAGCTGTTTTTT.

The genes are TRBV11-2 and TRBJ2-7; D may be TRBD1 (6 bases). Trimming took 6 bases from V and 5 from J, leaving 23 bases between them. The CDR3 is 16 residues long. Germline loops: CDR1 SGHAT, CDR2 FQNNGV. The CDR3 protein is CASSYTQGFALNEQYF. CDR3 sequence (DNA): TGTGCCAGCAGTTATACACAGGGATTCGCTCTCAACGAGCAGTACTTC.

This chain joins TRBV7-9 and TRBJ2-7; 8 bases agree with TRBD1. J was trimmed by 5 bases and V by 5 bases; bases with no gene match: 8. In germline, CDR1 is SEHNR, CDR2 FQNEAQ (reference sequence). The CDR3 runs 14 residues. In DNA form, the CDR3 reads TGTGCCAGCAGCAGCAGCGGACAGGGAAACGAGCAGTACTTC. Translation gives CASSSSGQGNEQYF.

V usage is TRBV29-1 and J usage is TRBJ1-3, with D unclear. This CDR3 region has 15 residues. CDR1 is SQVTM, CDR2 ANQGSEA, per germline. The V end lost 4 bases, the J end lost 1 base, and 14 bases lay between the germline ends. The CDR3 loop is CSVAFGDRSGNTIYF. CDR3 sequence (DNA): TGCAGCGTTGCTTTCGGAGATCGGTCTGGAAACACCATATATTTT.

V is TRBV19 and J is TRBJ1-2, with 12 bases lining up with TRBD1. Trimming at V came to 6 bases and at J to 6 bases, leaving 5 bases not matched to a gene. This CDR3 has 14 amino acids. The germline gives CDR1 LNHDA, CDR2 SQIVND (reference sequence). CDR3 sequence reads: CASSRGQGADGYTF. CDR3 in DNA: TGTGCCAGTAGCAGGGGACAGGGGGCGGATGGCTACACCTTC.